The rows below give T cell receptor beta chains drawn from one sample of a study of radiation and T cells in renal cell carcinoma. Sequencing used immunoSEQ multiplex PCR; TCRdb keeps in-frame clones, though not all of them. This sample has over 60,000 clones; about 86% occur once, and the top ten carry 20% to 25%. This material consisted of blood, taken from a patient whose treatment included radiotherapy and nephrectomy. Source of these receptors: a woman between 50 and 59 years old with renal cell carcinoma. Both conserved end residues are part of each CDR3. Each record gives: V gene, J gene, CDR3 protein.

V: TRBV11-2
J: TRBJ2-3
CDR3: CATLPGTSGSQGTDTQYF

V: TRBV25-1
J: TRBJ1-5
CDR3: CASRGQGNNQPQHF

V: TRBV7-2
J: TRBJ2-7
CDR3: CASSPTSPIYEQYF

V: TRBV5-1
J: TRBJ2-3
CDR3: CASSLEPGNTDTQYF

V: TRBV5-1
J: TRBJ2-4
CDR3: CASSAGQDENIQYF

V: TRBV7-2
J: TRBJ1-2
CDR3: CASTSDRGFGYTF

V: TRBV6-1
J: TRBJ1-2
CDR3: CAIPKEFLEDYGYTF

V: TRBV9
J: TRBJ1-3
CDR3: CASSVAGYPGNTIYF

V: TRBV4-2
J: TRBJ2-7
CDR3: CASSQPGLAGGTKEQYF

V: TRBV7-2
J: TRBJ2-3
CDR3: CASSLSGVSSYTDTQYF

V: TRBV21-1
J: TRBJ1-2
CDR3: CASSKGKGDYGYTF

V: TRBV4-3
J: TRBJ2-3
CDR3: CASSQYTSTIYVQYF

V: TRBV27
J: TRBJ1-2
CDR3: CASSLGTGYGYTF

V: TRBV5-4
J: TRBJ2-5
CDR3: CASTGRGGQGGTQYF

V: TRBV18
J: TRBJ2-1
CDR3: CASSNLLAGRYNEQFF

V: TRBV4-1
J: TRBJ1-6
CDR3: CASSQDRGFSNSPLHF

V: TRBV14
J: TRBJ2-3
CDR3: CASSRQARTDTQYF

V: TRBV19
J: TRBJ2-7
CDR3: CASSISGSAYEQYF

V: TRBV19
J: TRBJ1-2
CDR3: CASSMGQGIYGYTF

V: TRBV29-1
J: TRBJ1-3
CDR3: CSVYRAGNTIYF

V: TRBV19
J: TRBJ1-5
CDR3: CASSIIPGDQPQHF

V: TRBV10-3
J: TRBJ2-7
CDR3: CAVGDTYEQYF

V: TRBV5-1
J: TRBJ2-5
CDR3: CASSPQYQREAETQYF

V: TRBV6-6
J: TRBJ2-3
CDR3: CASRGHGGPTDTQYF

V: TRBV9
J: TRBJ2-1
CDR3: CASSVDSGGTGNEQFF

V: TRBV4-3
J: TRBJ1-2
CDR3: CASSQDSAAGGYTF

V: TRBV19
J: TRBJ2-4
CDR3: CASSIDGESNIQYF

V: TRBV15
J: TRBJ1-3
CDR3: CATSRDQGRVGNTIYF

V: TRBV19
J: TRBJ2-3
CDR3: CASQPGLAGETQYF

V: TRBV7-9
J: TRBJ2-1
CDR3: CASSYRGGRSSYNEQFF

V: TRBV11-2
J: TRBJ1-1
CDR3: CASSFDSTEAFF

V: TRBV27
J: TRBJ1-2
CDR3: CASSNRQGDPGYTF